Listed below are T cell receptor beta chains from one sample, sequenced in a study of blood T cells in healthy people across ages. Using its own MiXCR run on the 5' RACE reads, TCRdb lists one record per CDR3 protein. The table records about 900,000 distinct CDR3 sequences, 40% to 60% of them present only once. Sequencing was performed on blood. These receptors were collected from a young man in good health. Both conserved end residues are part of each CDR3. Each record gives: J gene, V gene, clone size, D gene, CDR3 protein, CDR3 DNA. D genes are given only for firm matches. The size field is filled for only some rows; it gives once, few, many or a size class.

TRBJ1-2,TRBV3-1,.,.,CASSQLRGHYGYTF,TGTGCCAGCAGCCAACTGCGGGGCCACTATGGCTACACCTTC
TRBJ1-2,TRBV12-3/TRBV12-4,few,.,CASSLVADLYGYTF,TGTGCCAGCAGTTTAGTGGCGGATCTCTATGGCTACACCTTC
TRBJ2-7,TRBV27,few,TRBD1,CASSFRDRGPDEQYF,TGTGCCAGCAGTTTCCGAGACAGGGGACCGGACGAGCAGTACTTC
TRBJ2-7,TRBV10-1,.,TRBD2,CASSESGGGPREQYF,TGCGCCAGCAGTGAGTCCGGCGGGGGGCCGAGGGAGCAGTACTTC
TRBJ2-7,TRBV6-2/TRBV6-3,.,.,CASSFSGHYEQYF,TGTGCCAGCAGTTTCTCTGGGCATTACGAGCAGTACTTC
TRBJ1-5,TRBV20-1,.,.,CSARDLEGYSNQPQHF,TGCAGTGCTAGAGATTTGGAGGGATATAGCAATCAGCCCCAGCATTTT
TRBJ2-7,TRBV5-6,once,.,CASSFVTGTPSYEQYF,TGTGCCAGCAGCTTTGTAACCGGGACACCTTCCTACGAGCAGTACTTC
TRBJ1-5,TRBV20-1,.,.,CSARPGEKQPQHF,TGCAGTGCTAGGCCAGGGGAGAAACAGCCCCAGCATTTT
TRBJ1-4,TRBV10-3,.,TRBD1,CAISGDRPNEKLFF,TGTGCCATCAGTGGGGACAGGCCTAATGAAAAACTGTTTTTT
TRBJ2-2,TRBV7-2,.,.,CASSGRLQARNTGELFF,TGTGCCAGCAGCGGAAGACTTCAAGCGAGGAACACCGGGGAGCTGTTTTTT
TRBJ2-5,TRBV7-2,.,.,CASSLAGLFQETQYF,TGTGCCAGCAGCTTAGCGGGGTTGTTCCAAGAGACCCAGTACTTC
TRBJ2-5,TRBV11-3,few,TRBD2,CASRLAVQETQYF,TGTGCCAGCCGACTAGCAGTCCAAGAGACCCAGTACTTC
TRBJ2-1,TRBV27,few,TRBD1,CASSLKPTGGYSASYNEQFF,TGTGCCAGCAGTCTCAAACCGACAGGGGGCTACTCGGCCTCCTACAATGAGCAGTTCTTC
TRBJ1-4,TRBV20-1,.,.,CSAQQGWTNEKLFF,TGCAGTGCTCAACAGGGCTGGACTAATGAAAAACTGTTTTTT
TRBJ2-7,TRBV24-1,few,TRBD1,CATSLGQGSYEQYF,TGTGCCACCAGCCTCGGACAGGGGTCCTACGAGCAGTACTTC
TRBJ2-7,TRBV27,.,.,CASSLSLFGETPYEQYF,TGTGCCAGCAGTTTATCGCTTTTCGGGGAGACACCCTACGAGCAGTACTTC
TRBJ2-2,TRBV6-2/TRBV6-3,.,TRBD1,CASSPTGAVTGELFF,TGTGCCAGCAGCCCGACAGGGGCAGTCACCGGGGAGCTGTTTTTT
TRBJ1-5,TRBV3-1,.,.,CASSQDGGKSQPQHF,TGTGCCAGCAGCCAAGATGGGGGGAAGTCTCAGCCCCAGCATTTT
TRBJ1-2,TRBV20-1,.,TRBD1,CSAQGQGWNGYTF,TGCAGTGCCCAGGGACAGGGTTGGAATGGCTACACCTTC
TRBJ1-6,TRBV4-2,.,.,CASSQGTVDNSPLHF,TGTGCCAGCAGCCAAGGCACAGTTGACAATTCACCCCTCCACTTT
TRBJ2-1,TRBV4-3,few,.,CASSQELPSATYNEQFF,TGCGCCAGCAGCCAAGAGCTCCCTAGCGCTACCTACAATGAGCAGTTCTTC
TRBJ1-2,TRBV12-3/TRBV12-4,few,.,CASTIAGLNYGYTF,TGTGCCAGCACTATCGCAGGCTTGAACTATGGCTACACCTTC
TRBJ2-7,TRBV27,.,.,CASSLGVGDYEQYF,TGTGCCAGCAGTTTGGGGGTCGGGGACTACGAGCAGTACTTC
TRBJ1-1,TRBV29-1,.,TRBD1,CSVSHRQGGDTEAFF,TGCAGCGTCTCCCATCGACAGGGAGGGGACACTGAAGCTTTCTTT
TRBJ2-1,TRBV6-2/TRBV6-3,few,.,CASSFRTEYNEQFF,TGTGCCAGCAGTTTCCGGACTGAGTACAATGAGCAGTTCTTC
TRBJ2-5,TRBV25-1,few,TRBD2,CASSELTSGGRETQYF,TGTGCCAGCAGTGAATTAACTAGCGGGGGTCGAGAGACCCAGTACTTC
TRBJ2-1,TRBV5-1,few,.,CASSSDEGQFF,TGCGCCAGCAGCTCCGATGAGGGGCAGTTCTTC
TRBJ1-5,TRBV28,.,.,CASSSSGGAYQPQHF,TGTGCCAGCAGTTCCTCGGGGGGGGCCTATCAGCCCCAGCATTTT
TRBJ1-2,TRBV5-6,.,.,CASSRQELYGYTF,TGTGCCAGCAGCAGACAGGAACTCTATGGCTACACCTTC
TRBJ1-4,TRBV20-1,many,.,CSAEPTGGAEKLFF,TGCAGTGCTGAACCGACTGGGGGGGCGGAAAAACTGTTTTTT
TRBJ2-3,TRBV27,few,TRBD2,CASFTASGGRYTQYF,TGTGCCAGCTTCACGGCTAGCGGGGGGCGGTATACGCAGTATTTT
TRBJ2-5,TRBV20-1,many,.,CSAMRPRETQYF,TGCAGTGCTATGCGCCCCCGAGAGACCCAGTACTTC
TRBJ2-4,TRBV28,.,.,CASSPPIGEQYF,TGTGCCAGCAGTCCCCCGATCGGGGAGCAGTACTTC
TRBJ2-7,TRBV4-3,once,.,CASSREVWSEQYF,TGCGCCAGCAGCAGAGAGGTTTGGTCTGAGCAGTACTTC
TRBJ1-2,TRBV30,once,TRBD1,CACKPRQGPTSAGYTF,TGTGCCTGTAAACCTAGACAGGGACCCACGTCAGCTGGCTACACCTTC
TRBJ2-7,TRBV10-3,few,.,CAITADSSYEQYF,TGTGCCATCACCGCGGACAGTTCCTACGAGCAGTACTTC
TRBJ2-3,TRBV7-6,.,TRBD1,CASSWGQGEDTDTQYF,TGTGCCAGCAGCTGGGGACAGGGTGAAGATACAGATACGCAGTATTTT
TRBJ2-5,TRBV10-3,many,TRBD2,CAISRTSGETQYF,TGTGCCATCAGCCGGACTAGCGGGGAGACCCAGTACTTC
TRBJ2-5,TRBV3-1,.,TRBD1,CASSPDRVRKETQYF,TGTGCCAGCAGCCCCGACAGGGTGAGGAAAGAGACCCAGTACTTC
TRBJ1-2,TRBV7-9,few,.,CASSVTGMPGYGYTF,TGTGCCAGCAGCGTTACAGGAATGCCGGGCTATGGCTACACCTTC
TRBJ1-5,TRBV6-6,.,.,CASTPSDSNQPQHF,TGTGCCAGCACCCCCTCAGATAGCAATCAGCCCCAGCATTTT
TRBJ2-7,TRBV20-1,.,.,CSAITTYEQYF,TGCAGTGCTATAACCACCTACGAGCAGTACTTC
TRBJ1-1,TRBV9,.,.,CASSPGGSRQTEAFF,TGTGCCAGCAGCCCCGGCGGGTCCAGGCAAACTGAAGCTTTCTTT
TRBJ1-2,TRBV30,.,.,CACSLPNLRGYTF,TGTGCCTGCTCCCTGCCTAATCTGCGTGGCTACACCTTC
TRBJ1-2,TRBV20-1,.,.,CSASRGPYDGYTF,TGCAGTGCTAGTAGGGGACCCTATGATGGCTACACCTTC
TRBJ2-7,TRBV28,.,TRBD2,CARILSGATYEQYF,TGTGCCAGGATCCTAAGCGGGGCGACTTACGAGCAGTACTTC
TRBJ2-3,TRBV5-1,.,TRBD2,CASSLDGGGPDTQYF,TGCGCCAGCAGCTTGGACGGGGGGGGCCCAGATACGCAGTATTTT
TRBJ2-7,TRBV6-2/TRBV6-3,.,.,CASRQKGGGPSYEQYF,TGTGCCAGCAGACAAAAAGGGGGTGGGCCTTCCTACGAGCAGTACTTC
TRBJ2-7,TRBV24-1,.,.,CATSAHEGSASYEQYF,TGTGCCACCAGTGCCCACGAAGGGTCGGCGTCCTACGAGCAGTACTTC
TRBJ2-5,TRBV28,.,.,CASSPGSRRYF,TGTGCCAGCAGCCCCGGAAGTCGGAGGTACTTC
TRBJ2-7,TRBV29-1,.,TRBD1,CSVSYGQATYEQYF,TGCAGCGTTTCCTACGGACAGGCCACCTACGAGCAGTACTTC
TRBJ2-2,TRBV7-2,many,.,CASSLARQELFF,TGTGCCAGCAGCTTAGCCCGCCAGGAGCTGTTTTTT
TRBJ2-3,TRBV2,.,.,CASSESGLGTDTQYF,TGTGCCAGCAGTGAATCAGGGCTCGGGACAGATACGCAGTATTTT
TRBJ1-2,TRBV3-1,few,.,CASSQEPPGIEKGYTF,TGTGCCAGCAGCCAAGAACCGCCGGGAATAGAGAAGGGCTACACCTTC
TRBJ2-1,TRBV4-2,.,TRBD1,CASSQDSGQGYNEQFF,TGTGCCAGCAGCCAAGATTCTGGACAGGGATACAATGAGCAGTTCTTC